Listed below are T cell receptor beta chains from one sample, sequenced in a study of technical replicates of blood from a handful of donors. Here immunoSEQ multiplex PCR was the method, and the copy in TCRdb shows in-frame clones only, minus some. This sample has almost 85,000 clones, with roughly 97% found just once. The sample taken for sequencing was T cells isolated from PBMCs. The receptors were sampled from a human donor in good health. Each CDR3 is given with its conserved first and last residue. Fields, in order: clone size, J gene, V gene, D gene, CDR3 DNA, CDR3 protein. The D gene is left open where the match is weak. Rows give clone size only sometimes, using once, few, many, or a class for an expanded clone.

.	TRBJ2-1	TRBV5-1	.	TGCGCCAGCAGCTTGTTTCCGGTGGGAGGATACAATGAGCAGTTCTTC	CASSLFPVGGYNEQFF
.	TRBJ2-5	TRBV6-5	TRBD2	TGTGCCAGCAGTCTACTAGCGGGGGTAGAGACCCAGTACTTC	CASSLLAGVETQYF
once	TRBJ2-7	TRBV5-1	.	TGCGCCAGCAGCTTGGCCGAGGGACTCTTCTACGAGCAGTACTTC	CASSLAEGLFYEQYF
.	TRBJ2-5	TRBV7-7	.	TGTGCTAGCAGCTTCACCGGGACTCAAGAGACCCAGTACTTC	CASSFTGTQETQYF
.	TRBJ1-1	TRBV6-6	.	TGTGCCAGCATTCGGGGTGGGGAAAACACTGAAGCTTTCTTT	CASIRGGENTEAFF
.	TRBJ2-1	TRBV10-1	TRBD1	TGCGCCAGCAGTCGGGACAGGGAATCCTACAATGAGCAGTTCTTC	CASSRDRESYNEQFF
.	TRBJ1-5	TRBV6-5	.	TGTGCCAGCAGTGTCAACAGGGTTGGCAATCAGCCCCAGCATTTT	CASSVNRVGNQPQHF
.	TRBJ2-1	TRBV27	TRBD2	TGTGCCAGCAGTCCCCTCTCGGGGGGAGTGGACTACAATGAGCAGTTCTTC	CASSPLSGGVDYNEQFF
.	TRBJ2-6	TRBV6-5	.	TGTGCCAGCAGTGTGTCCCACTCTGGGGCCAACGTCCTGACTTTC	CASSVSHSGANVLTF
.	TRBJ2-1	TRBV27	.	TGTGCCAGCAGTTGGGACGGGGGAGTTCGGTTCTTC	CASSWDGGVRFF
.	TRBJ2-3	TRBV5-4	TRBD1	TGTGCCAGCAGCTTGGTGAGGACAGGGTCAGAATCCACAGATACGCAGTATTTT	CASSLVRTGSESTDTQYF
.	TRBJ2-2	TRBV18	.	TGTGCCAGCTCAGCACTCTCCCGGCAGACAGTGAACACCGGGGAGCTGTTTTTT	CASSALSRQTVNTGELFF
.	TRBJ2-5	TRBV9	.	TGTGCCAGCAGCGTTAGCACCAAAGAGACCCAGTACTTC	CASSVSTKETQYF
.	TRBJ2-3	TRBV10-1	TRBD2	TGCGCCAGCAGTGAGTCGTCTAGCGGGAGTCGGGATACGCAGTATTTT	CASSESSSGSRDTQYF
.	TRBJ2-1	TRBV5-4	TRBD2	TGTGCCAGCACTTCCTCCGGGGGGATATACAATGAGCAGTTCTTC	CASTSSGGIYNEQFF
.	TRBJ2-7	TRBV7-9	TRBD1	TGTGCCAGCGGGCAGGGGGTCTACGAGCAGTACTTC	CASGQGVYEQYF
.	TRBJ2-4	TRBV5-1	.	TGCGCCAGCAGCTTGGGCAGGGGAAGTAACATTCAGTACTTC	CASSLGRGSNIQYF
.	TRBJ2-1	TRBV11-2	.	TGTGCCAGCAGCTTAATTCAAGGGAGGGAGCAGTTCTTC	CASSLIQGREQFF
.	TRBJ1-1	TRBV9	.	TGTGCCAGCAGCACAGAGTTTTGGACTGAAGCTTTCTTT	CASSTEFWTEAFF
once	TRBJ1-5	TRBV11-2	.	TGTGCCAGCAGCTTAGGCAAACACCCAAGGGGTCAGCCCCAGCATTTT	CASSLGKHPRGQPQHF
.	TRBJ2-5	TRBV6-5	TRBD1	TGTGCCAGCAGTGTAGACAGGGGCGGGACCCAGTACTTC	CASSVDRGGTQYF
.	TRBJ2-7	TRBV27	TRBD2	TGTGCCAGCAGTGCACGCCTGGGACTAGCGGGGAACTACGAGCAGTACTTC	CASSARLGLAGNYEQYF
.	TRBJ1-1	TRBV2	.	TGTGCCAGCAGCGCCCGCGGGGGTTGGACTGAAGCTTTCTTT	CASSARGGWTEAFF
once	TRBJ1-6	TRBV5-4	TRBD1	TGTGCCAGCAGACTAGACAGGGAAAGCGGTAATTCACCCCTCCACTTT	CASRLDRESGNSPLHF
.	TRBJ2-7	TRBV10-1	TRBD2	TGCGCCAGCAGCCCTGGACTAGCGGGGGTCGAGCAGTACTTC	CASSPGLAGVEQYF
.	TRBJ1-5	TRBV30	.	TGTGCCTGGAGTGTACCGTCTCCCAGGTCCGGGCCCCAGCATTTT	CAWSVPSPRSGPQHF
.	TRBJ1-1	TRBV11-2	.	TGTGCCAGCAGCATAGGAGTTAACACTGAAGCTTTCTTT	CASSIGVNTEAFF
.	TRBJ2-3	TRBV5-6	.	TGTGCCAGCAGCCCCGCAAACAGGGCGGATACGCAGTATTTT	CASSPANRADTQYF
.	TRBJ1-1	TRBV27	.	TGTGCCAGCAGTTTATCCAGGGGCACCACTGAAGCTTTCTTT	CASSLSRGTTEAFF
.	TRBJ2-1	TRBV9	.	TGTGCCAGCAGCGGGGCGGGACGAGCTTTAGGTGAGCAGTTCTTC	CASSGAGRALGEQFF
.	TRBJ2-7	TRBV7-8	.	TGTGCCAGCAGCTTAGCCGAGACTAGCTACGAGCAGTACTTC	CASSLAETSYEQYF
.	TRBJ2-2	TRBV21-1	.	TGTGCCAGCAGCAGAACAGGGGGGAACACCGGGGAGCTGTTTTTT	CASSRTGGNTGELFF
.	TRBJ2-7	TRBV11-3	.	TGTGCCAGCAGCTTATGGAGGGGGCCAGGCTACGAGCAGTACTTC	CASSLWRGPGYEQYF
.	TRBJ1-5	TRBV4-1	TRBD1	TGCGCCAGCAGCCAAGGGAGCAGACAGGGAAGCAATCAGCCCCAGCATTTT	CASSQGSRQGSNQPQHF
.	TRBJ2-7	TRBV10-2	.	TGCGCCAGCAGTGCAGGGGTTGGCCCGTCAAGCTCCTACGAGCAGTACTTC	CASSAGVGPSSSYEQYF
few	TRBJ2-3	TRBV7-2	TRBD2	TGTGCCAGCAGCTTGAATCCGGGACTACTAAGCACAGATACGCAGTATTTT	CASSLNPGLLSTDTQYF
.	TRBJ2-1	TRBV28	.	TGTGCCAGCAGTGATACTAGTGAAAGGCAGTTCTTC	CASSDTSERQFF
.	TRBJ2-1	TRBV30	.	TGTGCCTGGAGCCCAATTATTGTCGGGGAGCAGTTCTTC	CAWSPIIVGEQFF
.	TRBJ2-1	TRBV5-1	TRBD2	TGCGCCAGCAGCTTGGGACTAGCGGGGGGGGTCTCCTACAATGAGCAGTTCTTC	CASSLGLAGGVSYNEQFF
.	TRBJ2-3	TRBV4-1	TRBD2	TGCGCCAGCAGCCAAGGTCCGAGGAAATTAGCGGGACGCACAGATACGCAGTATTTT	CASSQGPRKLAGRTDTQYF
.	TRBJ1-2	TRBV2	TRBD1	TGTGCCAGCAGTAGACAGGGGGCGGACTATGGCTACACCTTC	CASSRQGADYGYTF
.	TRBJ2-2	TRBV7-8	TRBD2	TGTGCCAGCAGCCCAATCAAACTCGGCGGGGGGGTATTGTTTGACACCGGGGAGCTGTTTTTT	CASSPIKLGGGVLFDTGELFF
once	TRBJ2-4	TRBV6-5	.	TGTGCCAGCAGTTCTAGGGGCTTTCAGTACTTC	CASSSRGFQYF
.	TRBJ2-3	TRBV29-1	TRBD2	TGCAGCGTTTCGGGACTAGCGGGCCACACAGATACGCAGTATTTT	CSVSGLAGHTDTQYF
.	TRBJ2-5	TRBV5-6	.	TGTGCCAGCAGCTTGGAAGGGGTTGGAGAGACCCAGTACTTC	CASSLEGVGETQYF
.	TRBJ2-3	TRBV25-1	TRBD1	TGTGCCAGCAGTGAAAGTGACAGGGGGCTCCTCACAGATACGCAGTATTTT	CASSESDRGLLTDTQYF
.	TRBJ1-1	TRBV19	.	TGTGCCAGTATGTTCACAGGAGCCCGGTCGGAAGCTTTCTTT	CASMFTGARSEAFF
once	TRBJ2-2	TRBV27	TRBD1	TGTGCCAGCAGACCCAGGACAGGGAAGTACGCCGGGGAGCTGTTTTTT	CASRPRTGKYAGELFF
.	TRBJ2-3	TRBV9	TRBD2	TGTGCCAGCGGCCCCGGGACTAGCGGGGGGGATACGCAGTATTTT	CASGPGTSGGDTQYF
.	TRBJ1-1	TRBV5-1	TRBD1	TGCGCCAGCAGCCGGGACAGGATGAACACTGAAGCTTTCTTT	CASSRDRMNTEAFF
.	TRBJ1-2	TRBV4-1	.	TGCGCCAGCTCCTCTCGTGGGGGCATAGGCCTAGGTGGCTACACCTTC	CASSSRGGIGLGGYTF
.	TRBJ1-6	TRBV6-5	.	TGTGCCAGCAGTTTCTCAGGGGTAACGGGTAATTCACCCCTCCACTTT	CASSFSGVTGNSPLHF
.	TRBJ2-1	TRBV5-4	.	TGTGCCAGCAGCTTGGATTCCAGCGGCCACAATGAGCAGTTCTTC	CASSLDSSGHNEQFF
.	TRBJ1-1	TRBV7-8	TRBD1	TGTGCCAGCAGCTCCGGGTACAGGGGCCAGAACACTGAAGCTTTCTTT	CASSSGYRGQNTEAFF
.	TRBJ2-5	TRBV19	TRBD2	TGTGCCAGTAGTATATTAATCGGGGACTACACCAACCAAGAGACCCAGTACTTC	CASSILIGDYTNQETQYF
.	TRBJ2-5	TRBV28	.	TGTGCCAGCAGTTTACGGCGGCCGTACCAAGAGACCCAGTACTTC	CASSLRRPYQETQYF
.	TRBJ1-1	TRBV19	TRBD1	TGTGCCAGTAGTAAGCGGACAGGGGGCACTGAAGCTTTCTTT	CASSKRTGGTEAFF
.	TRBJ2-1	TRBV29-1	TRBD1	TGCAGCGTTGACGACAGGGCCTACAATGAGCAGTTCTTC	CSVDDRAYNEQFF
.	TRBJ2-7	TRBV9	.	TGTGCCAGCAGCGTATCCGGGACAAGTTCCTACGAGCAGTACTTC	CASSVSGTSSYEQYF
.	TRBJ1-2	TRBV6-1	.	TGTGCCAGCAGTGAAGCGAGGTTAAGACAGGCCCATCTAAACTATGGCTACACCTTC	CASSEARLRQAHLNYGYTF